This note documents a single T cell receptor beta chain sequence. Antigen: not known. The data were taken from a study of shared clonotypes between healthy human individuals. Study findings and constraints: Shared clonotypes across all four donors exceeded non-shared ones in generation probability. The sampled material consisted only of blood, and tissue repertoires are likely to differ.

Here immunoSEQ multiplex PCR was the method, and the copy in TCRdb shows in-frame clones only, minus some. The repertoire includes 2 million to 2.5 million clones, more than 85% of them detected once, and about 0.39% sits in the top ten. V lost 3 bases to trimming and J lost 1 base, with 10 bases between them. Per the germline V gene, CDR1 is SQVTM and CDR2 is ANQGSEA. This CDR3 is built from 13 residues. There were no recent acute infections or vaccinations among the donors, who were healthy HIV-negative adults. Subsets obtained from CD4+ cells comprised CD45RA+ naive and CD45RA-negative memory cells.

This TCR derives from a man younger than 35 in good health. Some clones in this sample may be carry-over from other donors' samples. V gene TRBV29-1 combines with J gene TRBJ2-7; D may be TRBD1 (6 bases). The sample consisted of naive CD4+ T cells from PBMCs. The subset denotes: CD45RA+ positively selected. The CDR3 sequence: CSVEDRPSYEQYF. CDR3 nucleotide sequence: TGCAGCGTTGAGGACAGACCTTCCTACGAGCAGTACTTC.